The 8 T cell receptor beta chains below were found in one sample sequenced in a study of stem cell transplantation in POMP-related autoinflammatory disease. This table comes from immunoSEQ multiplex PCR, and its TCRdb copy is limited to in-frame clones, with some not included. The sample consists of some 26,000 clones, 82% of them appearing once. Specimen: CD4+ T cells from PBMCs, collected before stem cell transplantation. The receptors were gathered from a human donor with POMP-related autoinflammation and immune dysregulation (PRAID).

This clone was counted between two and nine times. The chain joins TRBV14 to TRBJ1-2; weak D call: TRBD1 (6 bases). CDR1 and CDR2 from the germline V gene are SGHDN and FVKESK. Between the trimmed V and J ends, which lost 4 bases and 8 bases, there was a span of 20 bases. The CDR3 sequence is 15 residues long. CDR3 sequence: CASSRGDTSPLGYTF. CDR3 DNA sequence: TGTGCCAGCAGCCGAGGGGACACAAGTCCGTTGGGCTACACCTTC.

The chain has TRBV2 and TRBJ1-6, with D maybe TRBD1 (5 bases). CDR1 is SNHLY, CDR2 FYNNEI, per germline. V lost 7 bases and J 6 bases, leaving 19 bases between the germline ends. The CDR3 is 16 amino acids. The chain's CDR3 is CASTRQPSAINSPLHF. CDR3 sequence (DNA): TGTGCCAGCACCCGACAGCCCAGCGCTATTAATTCACCCCTCCACTTT.

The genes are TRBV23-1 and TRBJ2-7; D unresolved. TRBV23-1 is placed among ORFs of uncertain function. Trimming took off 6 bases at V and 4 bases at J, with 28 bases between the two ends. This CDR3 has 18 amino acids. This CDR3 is CASRTRWVTKTRSYEQYF. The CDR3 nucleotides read TGCGCCAGCAGGACCCGATGGGTTACCAAGACCCGGTCATACGAGCAGTACTTC.

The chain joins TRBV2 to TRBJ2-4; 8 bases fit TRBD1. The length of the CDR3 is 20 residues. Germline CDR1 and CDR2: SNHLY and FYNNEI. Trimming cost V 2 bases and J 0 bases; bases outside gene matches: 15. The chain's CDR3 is CASSEWRTRDRRIAKNIQYF. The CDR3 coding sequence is TGTGCCAGCAGTGAATGGAGGACGAGGGACAGGAGAATAGCCAAAAACATTCAGTACTTC.

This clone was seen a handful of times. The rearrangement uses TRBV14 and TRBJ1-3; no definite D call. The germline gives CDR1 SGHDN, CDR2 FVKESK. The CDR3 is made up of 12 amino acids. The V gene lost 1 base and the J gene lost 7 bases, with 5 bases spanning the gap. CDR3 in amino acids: CASSQVRNTIYF. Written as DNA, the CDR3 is TGTGCCAGCAGCCAAGTCAGGAACACCATATATTTT. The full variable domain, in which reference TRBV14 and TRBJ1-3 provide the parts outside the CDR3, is EAGVTQFPSHSVIEKGQTVTLRCDPISGHDNLYWYRRVMGKEIKFLLHFVKESKQDESGMPNNRFLAERTGGTYSTLKVQPAELEDSGVYFCASSQVRNTIYFGEGSWLTVV.

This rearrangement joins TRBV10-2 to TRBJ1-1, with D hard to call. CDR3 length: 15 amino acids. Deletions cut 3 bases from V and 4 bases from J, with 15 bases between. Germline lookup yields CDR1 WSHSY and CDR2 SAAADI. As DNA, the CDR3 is TGCGCCAGCAGTGACATAAGCGCAGGAGTCACTGAAGCTTTCTTT. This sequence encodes CASSDISAGVTEAFF.

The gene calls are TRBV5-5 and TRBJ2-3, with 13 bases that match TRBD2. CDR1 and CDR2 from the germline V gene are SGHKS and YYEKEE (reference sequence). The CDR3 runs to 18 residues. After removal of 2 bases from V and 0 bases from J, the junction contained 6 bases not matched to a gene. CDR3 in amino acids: CASSLRTSGRLSTDTQYF. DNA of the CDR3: TGTGCCAGCAGCTTAAGGACTAGCGGGAGACTAAGCACAGATACGCAGTATTTT.

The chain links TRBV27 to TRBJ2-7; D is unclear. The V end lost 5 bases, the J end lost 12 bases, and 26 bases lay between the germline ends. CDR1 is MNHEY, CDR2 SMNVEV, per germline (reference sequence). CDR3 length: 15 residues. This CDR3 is CASSKGPPSLIRPYF. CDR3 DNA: TGTGCCAGCAGTAAAGGACCCCCCTCTCTTATACGACCGTACTTC.